Below, 27 T cell receptor beta chains from the same sample are listed, as sequenced in a study of early T cells in non-severe SARS-CoV-2 infection (dated by TCRdb to the early 2020s). The receptor library was made with 5' RACE. The instrument given in TCRdb is NextSeq 500. Clones were called with MiXCR by TCRdb after fastp trimmed the public reads at Q25, and only in-frame beta chains were retained. Every entry covers one CDR3 protein and lists the most common genes and DNA from its rows. In this sample the table shows about 55,000 distinct CDR3 sequences, more than 12% of which occur a single time. The ten largest clonotypes hold 10% of the sample. Sequences were derived from whole blood, sampled at baseline. The source of these receptors is an adult who was a healthcare worker with PCR-confirmed SARS-CoV-2 infection or an uninfected control (not recorded which).

V usage is TRBV19 and J usage is TRBJ1-5; D gene unclear. V dropped 3 bases and J dropped 1 base, with 10 bases sitting between them. CDR3 length: 15 residues. The germline CDR1 and CDR2 sequences are LNHDA and SQIVND (reference sequence). CDR3 residues: CASSIGLWSNQPQHF. The CDR3 DNA reads TGTGCCAGTAGTATCGGCCTTTGGAGCAATCAGCCCCAGCATTTT.

This clonotype appeared a few times. In nucleotides, the CDR3 is TGCAGTGCTAGAGATGGGGGAGCGCAAGAGACCCAGTACTTC. This codes for CSARDGGAQETQYF. The gene calls are TRBV20-1 and TRBJ2-5, with D perhaps assigned TRBD1 or TRBD2 (5 bases each). V was clipped by 0 bases and J by 2 bases, with 10 bases between them. Germline CDR1 DFQATT, CDR2 SNEGSKA (reference sequence). CDR3 size: 14 residues.

By its share, this clonotype is medium-sized. The rearrangement joins TRBV5-4 to TRBJ2-6, with a possible D match to TRBD2 (5 bases). This CDR3 comprises 15 residues. V was trimmed by 7 bases and J by 1 base, leaving 12 bases between them. Germline lookup yields CDR1 SGHNT and CDR2 YYREEE (reference sequence). Here the CDR3 reads CASSVPGSGANVLTF. For the CDR3, the DNA is TGTGCCAGCTCCGTCCCGGGGTCTGGGGCCAACGTCCTGACTTTC.

This clonotype was picked up a small number of times. J is TRBJ2-7 and V is TRBV6-1, with D hard to call. The CDR3 is made up of 15 amino acids. V was shortened by 0 bases and J by 3 bases, with 12 bases between the two germline ends. Germline V gene lookup returns CDR1 MNHNS and CDR2 SASEGT. CDR3 amino acids: CASSEARGRSYEQYF. CDR3 nucleotide sequence: TGTGCCAGCAGTGAAGCGCGTGGCCGAAGCTACGAGCAGTACTTC.

This clonotype occurred a few times. The V gene is TRBV7-9, the J gene TRBJ2-2; the D gene is possibly TRBD2 (5 bases). V lost 5 bases and J lost 2, with 9 bases in between. Per germline, CDR1 SEHNR and CDR2 FQNEAQ (reference sequence). This CDR3 contains 14 residues. CDR3 amino acids: CASSPSFNTGELFF. The CDR3 DNA follows: TGTGCCAGCAGCCCTAGCTTCAACACCGGGGAGCTGTTTTTT.

This rearrangement joins TRBV6-5 to TRBJ2-2; the D is unclear. From germline, CDR1 is MNHEY and CDR2 SVGAGI. This CDR3 is 14 amino acids long. Deletions cut 6 bases from V and 0 bases from J, with 8 bases between. CDR3 nucleotides: TGTGCCAGCAGCCAACTCCCGAACACCGGGGAGCTGTTTTTT. Amino acid sequence: CASSQLPNTGELFF.

This sequence joins TRBV7-6 and TRBJ2-7; weak D call: TRBD1 (5 bases). V dropped 4 bases and J dropped 5 bases, with 15 bases sitting between them. This CDR3 is built from 14 residues. From germline, CDR1 is SGHVS and CDR2 FNYEAQ. The DNA of the CDR3 is TGTGCCAGCAGCTCCGCCCCGGCAGGGAACGAGCAGTACTTC. It is translated as CASSSAPAGNEQYF.

The rearrangement joins TRBV5-1 to TRBJ2-7, with TRBD1 matching over 8 bases. CDR3 length: 14 amino acids. The junction had 7 bases not matched to a gene; V was cut back by 3 bases and J by 5 bases. The germline gives CDR1 SGHRS, CDR2 YFSETQ. CDR3 loop: CASSWGTGGNEQYF. The DNA for the CDR3 is TGCGCCAGCAGCTGGGGGACAGGTGGCAACGAGCAGTACTTC.

This clonotype was counted a few times. The V gene is TRBV20-1, the J gene TRBJ1-4; the D is unclear. Germline CDR1 and CDR2: DFQATT and SNEGSKA (reference sequence). This CDR3 is built from 15 residues. The V gene lost 0 bases and the J gene lost 4 bases, with 12 bases spanning the gap. The CDR3 DNA is TGCAGTGCTAGAGAGACGAGGGCTAATAATGAAAAACTGTTTTTT. It yields the protein CSARETRANNEKLFF.

This rearrangement joins TRBV7-9 to TRBJ2-5, with no clear D. The CDR3 is 15 amino acids. Germline V gene sequence: CDR1 SEHNR, CDR2 FQNEAQ (reference sequence). V lost 3 bases and J lost 7, with 18 bases in between. CDR3 DNA sequence: TGTGCCAGCAGCTTGGGGAACTATCAAGATGGGACCCAGTACTTC. Translating gives CASSLGNYQDGTQYF.

Only a few counts were recorded for this clonotype. The chain recombines TRBV6-6 with TRBJ2-5; 9 bases line up with TRBD1. Germline loops: CDR1 MNHNY, CDR2 SVGAGI (reference sequence). V shed 10 bases and J 5 bases; nucleotides not matched to a gene: 5. The CDR3 is made up of 12 amino acids. In DNA, the CDR3 is TGTGCCACACAGGGGGCTGTGGAGACCCAGTACTTC. This codes for CATQGAVETQYF.

The V and J genes are TRBV24-1 and TRBJ2-3, with a possible D match to TRBD2 (5 bases). Per the germline V gene, CDR1 is KGHDR and CDR2 is SFDVKD. This CDR3 is built from 16 residues. V lost 5 bases to trimming and J lost 0 bases, with 14 bases between them. The CDR3 reads CATSGFPRTSTDTQYF. The CDR3, as DNA: TGTGCCACCAGTGGTTTTCCCCGGACTAGCACAGATACGCAGTATTTT.

The chain employs TRBV18 and TRBJ2-5; the D is unclear. CDR1 and CDR2 from the germline V gene are KGHSH and LQKENI. This CDR3 spans 12 amino acids. The ends were cut back, 0 bases at V and 5 bases at J, with 4 bases in the middle. The CDR3 here is CASSPPEETQYF. CDR3 coding DNA: TGTGCCAGCTCACCACCGGAGGAGACCCAGTACTTC.

This clonotype was seen ten or more times. This sequence joins TRBV14 and TRBJ2-7, with TRBD2 identical over 13 bases. The junction had 7 bases not matched to a gene; V was cut back by 4 bases and J by 7 bases. This CDR3 has 15 residues. Per germline, CDR1 SGHDN and CDR2 FVKESK. DNA for the CDR3: TGTGCCAGCAGCCTTCACGGACTAGCGGGGGAGGAGCAGTACTTC. It codes for CASSLHGLAGEEQYF.

Ten or more counts support this clonotype. This chain links TRBV6-5 with TRBJ2-2; 14 positions match TRBD2. Germline lookup yields CDR1 MNHEY and CDR2 SVGAGI. V lost 7 bases, J lost 5 bases, and 12 bases stayed unmatched. This CDR3 has 18 amino acids. This CDR3 reads CASTSTSGRATGTGELFF. The CDR3 DNA sequence: TGTGCCAGCACCTCGACTAGCGGGAGGGCGACGGGTACCGGGGAGCTGTTTTTT.

The chain recombines TRBV27 with TRBJ2-7; a possible D gene is TRBD2 (6 bases). The germline V gene has CDR1 MNHEY and CDR2 SMNVEV (reference sequence). This CDR3 has 13 amino acids. Trimming left V 5 bases short and J 7 bases short, with 15 bases between. CDR3 in amino acids: CASSLNNRGEQYF. CDR3 nucleotides: TGTGCCAGCAGTCTCAACAATCGGGGGGAGCAGTACTTC.

This clonotype turned up a few times. The CDR3 is CASSPEGGERAFF. CDR3 in DNA: TGTGCCAGCAGCCCCGAGGGGGGGGAACGAGCTTTCTTT. The chain employs TRBV12-3 or TRBV12-4 and TRBJ1-1; tentatively, D is TRBD1 (6 bases). V gave up 6 bases and J gave up 10 bases, with 18 bases separating them. CDR3 length: 13 amino acids.

This rearrangement joins TRBV7-6 to TRBJ2-2; 11 bases are shared with TRBD2. CDR1 and CDR2 from the germline V gene are SGHVS and FNYEAQ. With V trimmed by 3 bases and J by 5 bases, 5 bases remained unmatched. The CDR3 loop spans 16 amino acids. This CDR3 is CASSFSGRAGTGELFF. The CDR3 bases are TGTGCCAGCAGCTTTAGCGGGAGGGCCGGGACCGGGGAGCTGTTTTTT. The variable domain in full, with the rest retrieved from reference TRBV7-6 and TRBJ2-2, is GAGVSQSPRYKVTKRGQDVALRCDPISGHVSLYWYRQALGQGPEFLTYFNYEAQQDKSGLPNDRFSAERPEGSISTLTIQRTEQRDSAMYRCASSFSGRAGTGELFFGEGSRLTVL.

This clonotype was recorded at least ten times. The chain employs TRBV20-1 and TRBJ2-3; 14 bases are a match to TRBD2. The CDR3 extends over 15 amino acids. CDR1 DFQATT and CDR2 SNEGSKA come from the germline V gene (reference sequence). Trimming at V came to 4 bases and at J to 4 bases, leaving 4 bases not matched to a gene. The CDR3 coding sequence is TGCAGTGCTACGGGACTAGCGGGAGTCCCAGATACGCAGTATTTT. Protein sequence: CSATGLAGVPDTQYF.

This chain uses TRBV7-2 with TRBJ2-5; 7 bases align to TRBD2. There are 14 residues in the CDR3. Germline assignment: CDR1 SGHTA and CDR2 FQGNSA. Trimming took 5 bases from V and 5 from J; bases not matched to a gene: 8. In nucleotides, the CDR3 is TGTGCCAGCAGCGCCCCTCCCGGGGGGGAGACCCAGTACTTC. Residues: CASSAPPGGETQYF. Variable domain in full (rest from reference TRBV7-2 and TRBJ2-5): GAGVSQSPSNKVTEKGKDVELRCDPISGHTALYWYRQSLGQGLEFLIYFQGNSAPDKSGLPSDRFSAERTGGSVSTLTIQRTQQEDSAVYLCASSAPPGGETQYFGPGTRLLVL.

This clonotype turned up a few times. V gene TRBV11-2 combines with J gene TRBJ1-6; D may be TRBD1 (5 bases). The CDR3 is 15 amino acids. The germline CDR1 and CDR2 sequences are SGHAT and FQNNGV. V lost 5 bases to trimming and J lost 7 bases, with 15 bases between them. Here the CDR3 reads CASSPRQGGNSPLHF. CDR3 DNA sequence: TGTGCCAGCAGCCCGAGGCAGGGAGGGAATTCACCCCTCCACTTT.

This clonotype was detected many times. The CDR3 nucleotides read TGTGCCACCGCGGACGACCTAGCCAAAAACATTCAGTACTTC. As protein: CATADDLAKNIQYF. The rearrangement links TRBV15 to TRBJ2-4; D unclear. The CDR3 covers 14 residues. Looked up from germline, CDR1 is LNHNV and CDR2 is YYDKDF (reference sequence). The germline V and J ends were trimmed by 8 bases and 0 bases, with 11 bases remaining between them.

This clonotype has just a few counts. The V gene is TRBV2, the J gene TRBJ2-5; D remains ambiguous. The CDR3 is made up of 15 amino acids. Trimming stripped 3 bases from V and 0 bases from J, with 11 bases between. In germline, CDR1 is SNHLY, CDR2 FYNNEI. CDR3 DNA: TGTGCCAGCAGTGAGGCTGCAGGAAACCAAGAGACCCAGTACTTC. Protein: CASSEAAGNQETQYF. The whole variable domain, remainder taken from reference TRBV2 and TRBJ2-5, is EPEVTQTPSHQVTQMGQEVILRCVPISNHLYFYWYRQILGQKVEFLVSFYNNEISEKSEIFDDQFSVERPDGSNFTLKIRSTKLEDSAMYFCASSEAAGNQETQYFGPGTRLLVL.

The genes are TRBV2 and TRBJ2-2; D is possibly TRBD2 (6 bases). Germline V lookup: CDR1 SNHLY, CDR2 FYNNEI. The CDR3 is 12 residues long. The V end lost 6 bases, the J end lost 11 bases, and 13 bases lay between the germline ends. The DNA for the CDR3 is TGTGCCAGCAGCATCGGGGGTGGAGAGCTGTTTTTT. Translated: CASSIGGGELFF.

The CDR3 is CASSERLADSYNEQFF. CDR3 bases: TGTGCCAGCAGTGAACGCCTAGCGGACTCCTACAATGAGCAGTTCTTC. The chain recombines TRBV2 with TRBJ2-1, with 7 positions matching TRBD2. Germline CDR1 reads SNHLY; CDR2 reads FYNNEI. There are 16 residues in the CDR3. The V and J ends lost 2 bases and 0 bases, in that order; junction bases with no gene match: 4.

The table lists this clonotype with a few counts. This chain uses TRBV20-1 with TRBJ2-5; tentatively, D is TRBD2 (7 bases). V was clipped by 6 bases and J by 1 base, with 12 bases between them. CDR1 is DFQATT, CDR2 SNEGSKA, per germline (reference sequence). The CDR3 contains 13 residues. In DNA, the CDR3 is TGCAGTGCAGGCGGGGGCTCCCAAGAGACCCAGTACTTC. Its translation is CSAGGGSQETQYF.

In this sample, this clonotype turned up many times. The chain joins TRBV11-2 to TRBJ2-3; 7 bases fit TRBD2. V gave up 8 bases and J gave up 4 bases; unmatched junction bases: 15. The CDR3 length is 16 residues. In germline, CDR1 is SGHAT, CDR2 FQNNGV. The CDR3 sequence is CASPGGASGDADTQYF. The CDR3 DNA is TGTGCCAGCCCCGGAGGGGCTAGCGGCGACGCAGATACGCAGTATTTT.